The clone carrying this T cell receptor beta chain was observed a handful of times. Antigen unknown. Relative to the germline gene, one junction end is altered; a read error may explain this. On average, the one heparinised blood draw given by each donor was roughly 100 mL. The data belong to a study of beta chain features in type 1 diabetes. Findings of the study overall: The influence of HLA type on TCRB rearrangement stayed undetermined. Significant though moderate, a shortening of TCRB CDR3s appeared in all four CD4+ subsets of Type 1 diabetes patients.

Germline V gene lookup returns CDR1 SSHAT and CDR2 FNYEAQ (reference sequence). This CDR3 is 13 amino acids long. As every portion of the isolated RNA was reverse transcribed, the sequencing read expressed TCRB transcripts. Assay: immunoSEQ multiplex PCR; the TCRdb copy retains only in-frame clones and omits some. Here the sample spans 900,000 or so clones, about a sixth being singletons. Sequencing was performed on naive CD4+ T cells from blood. The J gene is TRBJ2-5, the V gene TRBV7-7, with D uncertain. This receptor was identified in a woman aged 18-29 years in good health. Written as DNA, the CDR3 is TGTGCTAGCAGCACCATACTCCGGGAGACCCAGTACTTC. Its translation is CASSTILRETQYF.